The 25 T cell receptor beta chains below come from one sample, sequenced in a study of blood T cell repertoires in COVID-19. Method: immunoSEQ multiplex PCR; TCRdb's copy keeps in-frame clones and lacks some. The sample includes approximately 500,000 clones, approximately 85% of them seen just once. Source material: peripheral blood. The receptors come from a human donor in a cohort sampled during active COVID-19.

The chain uses TRBV3-1 (or the pseudogene TRBV3-2) and TRBJ2-3, with a tentative D call TRBD2 (5 bases). The CDR3 loop spans 14 amino acids. V shed 4 bases and J shed 2 bases, with 10 bases lying between them. CDR1 LGHDT and CDR2 YNNKEL come from the germline V gene (reference sequence). The CDR3 spells CASSPRVYTDTQYF. CDR3 sequence (DNA): TGTGCCAGCAGCCCGCGGGTCTACACAGATACGCAGTATTTT.

This clone is a singleton in its sample. The chain combines TRBV10-3 with TRBJ2-3, with D perhaps matching TRBD2 (5 bases). The ends were cut back, 0 bases at V and 6 bases at J, with 13 bases in the middle. The CDR3 sequence is 15 residues long. CDR1 and CDR2 (germline): ENHRY, SYGVKD. The DNA of the CDR3 is TGTGCCATCAGTGAGTCGACCCCGGGAAGGGATACGCAGTATTTT. Protein: CAISESTPGRDTQYF.

The rearrangement links TRBV28 to TRBJ2-4; D possibly corresponds to TRBD1 (6 bases). The V and J ends lost 2 bases and 7 bases respectively, with 9 bases between them. CDR1 is MDHEN and CDR2 is SYDVKM in the germline V gene. The CDR3 sequence is 13 residues long. The CDR3 DNA follows: TGTGCCAGCAGTTTAAGGCAGGGGAACATTCAGTACTTC. Translating it yields CASSLRQGNIQYF.

In this sample, this clone turned up once. Other DNA variants within this sample encode the same CDR3. The rearrangement joins TRBV9 to TRBJ1-1, with a possible D match to TRBD1 (5 bases). Germline V lookup: CDR1 SGDLS, CDR2 YYNGEE. V lost 0 bases and J 5 bases, leaving 11 bases between the germline ends. This CDR3 has 14 amino acids. The CDR3 DNA reads TGTGCCAGCAGCGTAGCGGGGGGGGGAACTGAAGCTTTCTTT. Its translation: CASSVAGGGTEAFF.

The rearrangement links TRBV6-5 to TRBJ2-5; TRBD2 aligns across 12 bases. The CDR3 is 14 residues long. The V gene end was trimmed by 11 bases and the J gene end by 4 bases; junction bases not matched to a gene: 8. Germline-derived CDR1 and CDR2 are MNHEY and SVGAGI. In DNA, the CDR3 is TGTGCCGGCCGACTAGCGGGAGTTAGAGAGACCCAGTACTTC. Amino acid sequence: CAGRLAGVRETQYF.

This chain connects TRBV19 to TRBJ2-7, with D tentatively TRBD2 (6 bases). From germline, CDR1 is LNHDA and CDR2 SQIVND (reference sequence). The CDR3 is 14 residues long. The germline V and J ends were trimmed by 3 bases and 3 bases, with 12 bases remaining between them. This CDR3 is CASSMSLGGYEQYF. The CDR3 DNA follows: TGTGCCAGTAGTATGTCACTGGGGGGCTACGAGCAGTACTTC. Drawing the rest from reference TRBV19 and TRBJ2-7, the complete variable domain is DGGITQSPKYLFRKEGQNVTLSCEQNLNHDAMYWYRQDPGQGLRLIYYSQIVNDFQKGDIAEGYSVSREKKESFPLTVTSAQKNPTAFYLCASSMSLGGYEQYFGPGTRLTVT.

The chain employs TRBV20-1 and TRBJ1-1; 8 bases match TRBD1. CDR3 length: 10 residues. The V segment lost 3 bases and the J segment 11 bases; nucleotides outside the gene matches: 2. Germline V gene lookup returns CDR1 DFQATT and CDR2 SNEGSKA (reference sequence). The CDR3: CSARDRAAFF. The DNA of the CDR3 is TGCAGTGCTAGGGACAGGGCGGCTTTCTTT.

The chain has TRBV19 and TRBJ2-1, with 10 bases identical to TRBD2. Germline trimming cut 7 bases from V and 4 bases from J; bases unmatched to any gene: 7. CDR3 length equals 15 residues. Germline lookup yields CDR1 LNHDA and CDR2 SQIVND (reference sequence). The CDR3 is CASKASGSQYNEQFF. The DNA for the CDR3 is TGTGCCAGTAAGGCTAGCGGGAGCCAATACAATGAGCAGTTCTTC.

This chain connects TRBV30 to TRBJ1-3; D ambiguous. The CDR3 extends over 13 amino acids. Per germline, CDR1 GTSNPN and CDR2 SVGIG (reference sequence). Trimming took 7 bases from V and 1 from J, leaving 11 bases between them. Written as DNA, the CDR3 is TGTGCCTTTCGCCGCGAATCTGGAAACACCATATATTTT. It is translated as CAFRRESGNTIYF. Full variable domain (remainder filled in from reference TRBV30 and TRBJ1-3): SQTIHQWPATLVQPVGSPLSLECTVEGTSNPNLYWYRQAAGRGLQLLFYSVGIGQISSEVPQNLSASRPQDRQFILSSKKLLLSDSGFYLCAFRRESGNTIYFGEGSWLTVV.

As to this clone: The junction departs from the called germline gene at one end, perhaps through a read error. The genes are TRBV6-5 and TRBJ1-2; maybe TRBD1 (6 bases). The germline CDR1 and CDR2 sequences are MNHEY and SVGAGI. This CDR3 is 12 amino acids long. The CDR3: CASGQRMHGYTF. CDR3 nucleotide sequence: TGCGCTTCGGGACAACGGATGCATGGCTACACCTTC.

This chain uses TRBV19 with TRBJ2-2, with D perhaps matching TRBD1 (5 bases). The CDR3 spans 15 residues. V was trimmed by 5 bases and J by 8 bases, leaving 18 bases between them. Germline CDR1 and CDR2: LNHDA and SQIVND (reference sequence). Written as DNA, the CDR3 is TGTGCCAGTAGTTGGCAGGGAATTCGTTCGGGGGAGCTGTTTTTT. This sequence encodes CASSWQGIRSGELFF.

The chain carries TRBV3-1 (or the pseudogene TRBV3-2) and TRBJ1-1; 9 bases are shared with TRBD1. Trimming took 3 bases from V and 10 from J; bases not matched to a gene: 12. The CDR3 runs 15 residues. CDR1 LGHDT and CDR2 YNNKEL come from the germline V gene (reference sequence). The CDR3 DNA reads as TGTGCCAGCAGCCATCTCTGGGGACAGGGAGTTGGAGCTTTCTTT. It is translated as CASSHLWGQGVGAFF.

The rearrangement links TRBV7-2 to TRBJ2-7, with TRBD1 matching over 7 bases. J was trimmed by 4 bases and V by 1 base; bases with no gene match: 7. Germline V gene data show CDR1 as SGHTA and CDR2 as FQGNSA. The CDR3 sequence is 15 residues long. The CDR3 DNA reads TGTGCCAGCAGCTTAGAGAGCGGCAGGGGGTACGAGCAGTACTTC. Its protein product is CASSLESGRGYEQYF. Based on the CDR3 plus reference TRBV7-2 and TRBJ2-7, the full variable domain is GAGVSQSPSNKVTEKGKDVELRCDPISGHTALYWYRQSLGQGLEFLIYFQGNSAPDKSGLPSDRFSAERTGGSVSTLTIQRTQQEDSAVYLCASSLESGRGYEQYFGPGTRLTVT.

The chain uses TRBV6-2 or TRBV6-3 and TRBJ2-2; 9 nucleotides line up with TRBD1. Germline V gives CDR1 MNHEY, CDR2 SVGEGT. The V segment lost 5 bases and the J segment 7 bases; nucleotides outside the gene matches: 20. The CDR3 extends over 19 amino acids. The CDR3 nucleotides are TGTGCCAGCAGTACCTACCTAGGACCAAACAGGGGGCGCGTCGGGGAGCTGTTTTTT. Protein sequence: CASSTYLGPNRGRVGELFF.

This chain connects TRBV5-4 to TRBJ1-5; no clear D gene. Looked up from germline, CDR1 is SGHNT and CDR2 is YYREEE (reference sequence). Trimming pared 3 bases from V and 5 bases from J, leaving 9 bases between. This CDR3 has 13 amino acids. The CDR3 region is CASSYNADQPQHF. CDR3 DNA sequence: TGTGCCAGCAGCTACAATGCGGATCAGCCCCAGCATTTT.

This chain links TRBV5-5 with TRBJ1-1; 9 nucleotides agree with TRBD1. Germline V lookup: CDR1 SGHKS, CDR2 YYEKEE (reference sequence). Trimming cost V 2 bases and J 1 base; bases outside gene matches: 3. The CDR3 totals 15 residues. This chain's CDR3 is CASSLQGAWNTEAFF. The CDR3 nucleotides are TGTGCCAGCAGCTTACAGGGGGCCTGGAACACTGAAGCTTTCTTT.

The chain links TRBV4-2 to TRBJ2-5, with TRBD2 matching over 10 bases. This CDR3 has 17 amino acids. Germline loops: CDR1 LGHNA, CDR2 YNFKEQ. V lost 0 bases, J lost 2 bases, and 6 bases stayed unmatched. The chain's CDR3 is CASSQEVGAGGQETQYF. DNA for the CDR3: TGTGCCAGCAGCCAAGAGGTGGGAGCGGGAGGGCAAGAGACCCAGTACTTC.

This chain connects TRBV30 to TRBJ2-1, with D possibly TRBD2 on 6 matching bases. This CDR3 comprises 13 residues. Trimming shortened V by 4 bases and J by 4 bases, and 11 bases separated the two germline ends. The germline V gene encodes CDR1 GTSNPN and CDR2 SVGIG (reference sequence). Here the CDR3 reads CAWNRLGYNEQFF. CDR3 in DNA: TGTGCCTGGAACCGACTAGGGTACAATGAGCAGTTCTTC.

V gene TRBV23-1 combines with J gene TRBJ1-3, with TRBD1 matching 10 bases. TRBV23-1 is classed as an ORF, of uncertain function. This CDR3 comprises 18 residues. V dropped 8 bases and J dropped 3; count of bases not matched to a gene: 16. CDR3 in DNA: TGCGCCAGCCCCCATCATCACCGGGACAGGGGACATGGAAACACCATATATTTT. It translates to CASPHHHRDRGHGNTIYF.

The chain couples TRBV29-1 to TRBJ1-1, with no clear D. Deletions cut 7 bases from V and 0 bases from J, with 12 bases between. This CDR3 spans 13 amino acids. CDR1 and CDR2 from the germline V gene are SQVTM and ANQGSEA. As DNA, the CDR3 is TGCAGCGGTGGTGCGGTTTTGAACACTGAAGCTTTCTTT. Encoded protein: CSGGAVLNTEAFF. Looking up the rest from reference TRBV29-1 and TRBJ1-1 gives the full variable domain: SAVISQKPSRDICQRGTSLTIQCQVDSQVTMMFWYRQQPGQSLTLIATANQGSEATYESGFVIDKFPISRPNLTFSTLTVSNMSPEDSSIYLCSGGAVLNTEAFFGQGTRLTVV.

The chain joins TRBV5-1 to TRBJ2-2, with 9 bases matching TRBD2. Germline V gene data show CDR1 as SGHRS and CDR2 as YFSETQ. V dropped 7 bases and J dropped 1; count of bases not matched to a gene: 11. This CDR3 contains 17 residues. This CDR3 reads CASAESPTSGNTGELFF. The CDR3 nucleotides are TGCGCCAGCGCCGAAAGTCCGACTAGCGGGAACACCGGGGAGCTGTTTTTT.

This clone appeared a single time. This chain uses TRBV19 with TRBJ1-1; D ambiguous. V was cut by 7 bases and J by 4 bases, with 10 bases left in between. The CDR3 has 12 residues. CDR1 is LNHDA, CDR2 SQIVND, per germline (reference sequence). CDR3 DNA sequence: TGTGCCAGTAAAAGATTCGGCACTGAAGCTTTCTTT. Translated: CASKRFGTEAFF.

The V gene is TRBV3-1 (or the pseudogene TRBV3-2), the J gene TRBJ1-1, with TRBD1 matching over 9 bases. The CDR3 has 14 residues. Germline V gene sequence: CDR1 LGHDT, CDR2 YNNKEL (reference sequence). With V trimmed by 3 bases and J by 4 bases, 3 bases remained unmatched. CDR3 nucleotide sequence: TGTGCCAGCAGCCAGTCGGGACAGGGCACTGAAGCTTTCTTT. It yields the protein CASSQSGQGTEAFF.

The J gene is TRBJ2-2, the V gene TRBV19; perhaps TRBD2 as D (6 bases). The CDR3 is made up of 18 amino acids. Trimming left V 6 bases short and J 2 bases short, with 22 bases between. Germline CDR1 is LNHDA and CDR2 is SQIVND (reference sequence). The CDR3 sequence is CASRRGTFGGLNTGELFF. The CDR3 DNA reads TGTGCCAGTAGACGAGGGACTTTCGGAGGACTAAACACCGGGGAGCTGTTTTTT.

As regards this clone: The junction departs from the called germline gene at one end, perhaps through a read error. The V and J genes are TRBV7-7 and TRBJ2-5; 7 bases are shared with TRBD2. The CDR3 loop spans 15 amino acids. Per germline, CDR1 SSHAT and CDR2 FNYEAQ (reference sequence). CDR3 protein: CASSPLRGVQETQYF. The CDR3 DNA follows: TGTGCTAGCAGCCCACTCCGGGGGGTACAAGAGACCCAGTACTTC.